The rows below give T cell receptor beta chains drawn from one sample of a study of blood T cells in healthy people across ages. TCRdb itself ran the 5' RACE reads through MiXCR, one entry per CDR3 protein. The data contain around 1,000,000 distinct CDR3 sequences, almost 25% of them singletons. This same sample was also taken into another study, of T cells of mothers and their children.

The sample was blood. Receptors originate from a girl between 2 and 10 years old in good health. The conserved cysteine and the conserved F or W are not part of the CDR3 here. Each record gives: V gene, CDR3 length, clone size, J gene, CDR3 protein. Clone size is given for some rows only: seen once, a few or many times, or a class if the clone is expanded.

V: TRBV12-3/TRBV12-4; length: 13; size: few; J: TRBJ2-5; CDR3: ASSLRDEGQETQY
V: TRBV7-2; length: 14; size: few; J: TRBJ2-3; CDR3: ASSSNLAGGADTQY
V: TRBV28; length: 14; size: .; J: TRBJ1-2; CDR3: ASSSIGTGVNYGYT
V: TRBV12-3/TRBV12-4; length: 10; size: .; J: TRBJ2-5; CDR3: ASSYREETQY
V: TRBV10-3; length: 13; size: .; J: TRBJ2-7; CDR3: AISSTSGRIYEQY
V: TRBV20-1; length: 10; size: .; J: .; CDR3: SAEGPSETQY
V: TRBV15; length: 14; size: few; J: TRBJ2-1; CDR3: ATSSGGAVSYNEQF
V: TRBV29-1; length: 12; size: once; J: TRBJ2-5; CDR3: SVEGQGARETQY
V: TRBV6-6; length: 12; size: .; J: TRBJ1-2; CDR3: ASSPGQGSDGYT
V: TRBV7-3; length: 12; size: many; J: TRBJ2-1; CDR3: ASSLILSSGNLF
V: TRBV6-6; length: 11; size: .; J: TRBJ1-6; CDR3: AGGVLYNSPLH
V: TRBV5-1; length: 16; size: .; J: TRBJ2-5; CDR3: ASSGRLAEPVYQETQY
V: TRBV7-3; length: 10; size: .; J: TRBJ2-1; CDR3: ASSQAGNEHF
V: TRBV12-3/TRBV12-4; length: 13; size: .; J: TRBJ2-2; CDR3: ASSFLATGAGELC
V: TRBV20-1; length: 15; size: few; J: TRBJ2-1; CDR3: SARALAGVDIGGEQF
V: TRBV9; length: 13; size: .; J: TRBJ2-5; CDR3: ASSASQISQETQY
V: TRBV12-5; length: 11; size: .; J: TRBJ1-6; CDR3: ASGLSGNSPLH
V: TRBV6-5; length: 15; size: .; J: TRBJ2-1; CDR3: ASSYGEGFPSYNEQF
V: TRBV24-1; length: 10; size: .; J: TRBJ1-5; CDR3: ATSDLRGFQH